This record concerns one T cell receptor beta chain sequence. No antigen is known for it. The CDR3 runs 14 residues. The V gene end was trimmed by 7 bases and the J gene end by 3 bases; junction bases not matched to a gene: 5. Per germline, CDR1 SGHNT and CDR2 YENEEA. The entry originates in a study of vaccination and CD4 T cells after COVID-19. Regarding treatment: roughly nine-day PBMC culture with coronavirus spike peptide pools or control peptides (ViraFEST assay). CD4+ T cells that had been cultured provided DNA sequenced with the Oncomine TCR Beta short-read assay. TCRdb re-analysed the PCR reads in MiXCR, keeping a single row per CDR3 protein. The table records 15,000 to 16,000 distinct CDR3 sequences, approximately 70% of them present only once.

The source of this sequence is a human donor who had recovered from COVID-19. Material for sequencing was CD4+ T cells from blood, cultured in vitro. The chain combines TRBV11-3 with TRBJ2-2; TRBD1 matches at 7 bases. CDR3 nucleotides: TGTGCCAGCACGAGACAGGGAGACACCGGGGAGCTGTTTTTT. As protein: CASTRQGDTGELFF.